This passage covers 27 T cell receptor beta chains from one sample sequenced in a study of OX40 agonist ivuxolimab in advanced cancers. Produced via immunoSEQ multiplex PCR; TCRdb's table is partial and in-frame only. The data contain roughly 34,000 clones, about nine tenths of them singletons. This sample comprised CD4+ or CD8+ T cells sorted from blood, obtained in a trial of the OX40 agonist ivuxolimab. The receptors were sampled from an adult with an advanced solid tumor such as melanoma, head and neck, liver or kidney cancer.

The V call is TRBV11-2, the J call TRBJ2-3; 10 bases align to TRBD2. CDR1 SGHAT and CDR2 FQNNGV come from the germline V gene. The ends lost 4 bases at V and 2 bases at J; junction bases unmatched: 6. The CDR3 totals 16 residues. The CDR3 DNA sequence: TGTGCCAGCAGCTGGATTAGCGGGGGGACCACAGATACGCAGTATTTT. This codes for CASSWISGGTTDTQYF. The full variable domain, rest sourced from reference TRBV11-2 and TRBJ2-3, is EAGVAQSPRYKIIEKRQSVAFWCNPISGHATLYWYQQILGQGPKLLIQFQNNGVVDDSQLPKDRFSAERLKGVDSTLKIQPAKLEDSAVYLCASSWISGGTTDTQYFGPGTRLTVL.

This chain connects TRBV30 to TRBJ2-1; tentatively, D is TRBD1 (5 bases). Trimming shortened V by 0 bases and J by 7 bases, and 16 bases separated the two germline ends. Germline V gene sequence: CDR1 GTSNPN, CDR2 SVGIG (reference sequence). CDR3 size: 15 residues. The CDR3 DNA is TGTGCCTGGAGTGTACAGCTGGCAGGGCTAAATGAGCAGTTCTTC. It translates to CAWSVQLAGLNEQFF.

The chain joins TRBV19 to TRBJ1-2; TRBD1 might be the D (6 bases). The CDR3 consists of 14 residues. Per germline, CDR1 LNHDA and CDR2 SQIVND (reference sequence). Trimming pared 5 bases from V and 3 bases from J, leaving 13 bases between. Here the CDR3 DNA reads TGTGCCAGTAGTTCCCTCGGGGGCCACTATGGCTACACCTTC. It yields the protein CASSSLGGHYGYTF.

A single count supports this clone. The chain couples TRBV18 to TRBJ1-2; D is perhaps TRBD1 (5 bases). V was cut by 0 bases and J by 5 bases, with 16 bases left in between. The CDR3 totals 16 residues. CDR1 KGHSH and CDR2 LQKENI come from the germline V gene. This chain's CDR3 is CASSPPTAGLLYGYTF. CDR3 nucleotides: TGTGCCAGCTCACCACCGACGGCAGGGTTACTTTATGGCTACACCTTC.

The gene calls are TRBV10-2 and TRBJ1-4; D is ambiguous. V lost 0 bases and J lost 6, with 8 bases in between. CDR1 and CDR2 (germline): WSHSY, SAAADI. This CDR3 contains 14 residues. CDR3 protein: CASSESFVHEKLFF. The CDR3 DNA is TGCGCCAGCAGTGAGTCCTTCGTACATGAAAAACTGTTTTTT.

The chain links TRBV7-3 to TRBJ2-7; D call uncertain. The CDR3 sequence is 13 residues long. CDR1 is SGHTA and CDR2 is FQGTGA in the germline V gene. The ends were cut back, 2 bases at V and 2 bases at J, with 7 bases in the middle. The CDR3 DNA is TGTGCCAGCAGCTTATCTCCAGCCTACGAGCAGTACTTC. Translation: CASSLSPAYEQYF. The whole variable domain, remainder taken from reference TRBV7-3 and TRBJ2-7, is GAGVSQTPSNKVTEKGKYVELRCDPISGHTALYWYRQSLGQGPEFLIYFQGTGAADDSGLPNDRFFAVRPEGSVSTLKIQRTERGDSAVYLCASSLSPAYEQYFGPGTRLTVT.

CDR3 loop: CASSDIGDTQYF. The CDR3 DNA sequence: TGTGCCAGCAGTGACATAGGAGATACGCAGTATTTT. This chain links TRBV25-1 with TRBJ2-3; no clear D. The germline V and J ends were trimmed by 3 bases and 5 bases, with 6 bases remaining between them. Germline V gives CDR1 MGHDK, CDR2 SYGVNS. The CDR3 sequence is 12 residues long.

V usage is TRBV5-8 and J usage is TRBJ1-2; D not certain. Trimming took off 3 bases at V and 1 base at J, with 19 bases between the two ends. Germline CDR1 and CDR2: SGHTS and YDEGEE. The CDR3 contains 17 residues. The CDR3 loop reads CASSSGPGPILNYGYTF. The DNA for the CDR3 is TGTGCCAGCAGCTCTGGTCCAGGCCCGATCCTTAACTATGGCTACACCTTC.

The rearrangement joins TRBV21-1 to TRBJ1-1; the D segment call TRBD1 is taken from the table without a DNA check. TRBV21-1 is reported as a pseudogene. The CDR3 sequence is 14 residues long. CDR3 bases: TGTGCCAGCAGCAAAGTAAACAGGGGGCCCGAAGCTTTCTTT. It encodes CASSKVNRGPEAFF.

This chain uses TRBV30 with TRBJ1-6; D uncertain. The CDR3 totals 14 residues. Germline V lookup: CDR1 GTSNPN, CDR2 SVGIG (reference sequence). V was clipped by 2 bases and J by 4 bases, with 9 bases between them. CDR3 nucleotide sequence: TGTGCCTGGAGTCCGGGAGGGTATAATTCACCCCTCCACTTT. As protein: CAWSPGGYNSPLHF.

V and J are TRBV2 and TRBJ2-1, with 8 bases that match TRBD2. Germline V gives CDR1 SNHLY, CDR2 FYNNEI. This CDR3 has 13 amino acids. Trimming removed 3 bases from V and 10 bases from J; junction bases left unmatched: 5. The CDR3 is CASSDLRLAEQFF. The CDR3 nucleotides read TGTGCCAGCAGTGACCTCCGACTAGCGGAGCAGTTCTTC.

CDR3 in amino acids: CASRKGGYEQYF. CDR3 in DNA: TGTGCCAGCAGGAAGGGGGGCTACGAGCAGTACTTC. The chain is built from TRBV2 and TRBJ2-7; either TRBD1 or TRBD2 may fit D (6 bases each). Trimming cost V 6 bases and J 3 bases, with 9 bases left between them. The CDR3 runs 12 residues. Per germline, CDR1 SNHLY and CDR2 FYNNEI.

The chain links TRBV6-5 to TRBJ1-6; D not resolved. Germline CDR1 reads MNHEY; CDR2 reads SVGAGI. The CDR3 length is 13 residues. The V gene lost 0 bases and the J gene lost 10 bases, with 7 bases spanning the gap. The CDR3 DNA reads TGTGCCAGCAGTTACTCGGTGTTATCACCCCTCCACTTT. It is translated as CASSYSVLSPLHF.

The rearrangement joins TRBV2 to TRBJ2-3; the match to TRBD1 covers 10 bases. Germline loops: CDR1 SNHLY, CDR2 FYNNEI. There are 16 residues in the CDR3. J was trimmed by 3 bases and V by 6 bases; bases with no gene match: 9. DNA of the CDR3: TGTGCCAGCAGGGACGACAGGGGGCCTGGGACAGATACGCAGTATTTT. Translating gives CASRDDRGPGTDTQYF.

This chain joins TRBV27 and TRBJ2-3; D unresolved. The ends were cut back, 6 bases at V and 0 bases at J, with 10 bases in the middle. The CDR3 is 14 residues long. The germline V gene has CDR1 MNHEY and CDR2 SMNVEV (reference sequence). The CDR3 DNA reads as TGTGCCAGCAGCCTCATGGATAGCACAGATACGCAGTATTTT. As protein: CASSLMDSTDTQYF.

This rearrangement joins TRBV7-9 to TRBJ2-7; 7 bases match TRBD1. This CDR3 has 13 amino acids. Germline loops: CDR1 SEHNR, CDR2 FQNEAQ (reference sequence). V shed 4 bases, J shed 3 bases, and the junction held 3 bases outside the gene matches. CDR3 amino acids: CASSSDRIYEQYF. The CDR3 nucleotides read TGTGCCAGCAGCTCGGACAGGATCTACGAGCAGTACTTC. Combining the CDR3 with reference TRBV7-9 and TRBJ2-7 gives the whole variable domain DTGVSQNPRHKITKRGQNVTFRCDPISEHNRLYWYRQTLGQGPEFLTYFQNEAQLEKSRLLSDRFSAERPKGSFSTLEIQRTEQGDSAMYLCASSSDRIYEQYFGPGTRLTVT.

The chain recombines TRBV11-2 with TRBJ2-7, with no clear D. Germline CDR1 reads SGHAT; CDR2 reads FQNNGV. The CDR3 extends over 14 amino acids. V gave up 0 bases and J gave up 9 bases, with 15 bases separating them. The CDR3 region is CASSLEGVGVRQYF. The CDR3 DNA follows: TGTGCCAGCAGCTTAGAGGGTGTGGGTGTTCGGCAGTACTTC.

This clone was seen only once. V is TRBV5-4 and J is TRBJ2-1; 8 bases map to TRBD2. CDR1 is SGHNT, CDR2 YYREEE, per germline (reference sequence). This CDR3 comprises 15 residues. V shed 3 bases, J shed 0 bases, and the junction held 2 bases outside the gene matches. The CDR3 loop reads CASSSSGSSYNEQFF. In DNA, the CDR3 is TGTGCCAGCAGCTCGAGCGGGAGCTCCTACAATGAGCAGTTCTTC. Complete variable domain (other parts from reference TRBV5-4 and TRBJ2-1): ETGVTQSPTHLIKTRGQQVTLRCSSQSGHNTVSWYQQALGQGPQFIFQYYREEENGRGNFPPRFSGLQFPNYSSELNVNALELDDSALYLCASSSSGSSYNEQFFGPGTRLTVL.

The CDR3 sequence is CATAQNGPGNTIYF. In nucleotides, the CDR3 is TGTGCCACAGCTCAAAACGGGCCTGGAAACACCATATATTTT. The chain carries TRBV7-2 and TRBJ1-3; D unclear. This CDR3 region has 14 residues. V dropped 10 bases and J dropped 2 bases, with 15 bases sitting between them. CDR1 is SGHTA and CDR2 is FQGNSA in the germline V gene.

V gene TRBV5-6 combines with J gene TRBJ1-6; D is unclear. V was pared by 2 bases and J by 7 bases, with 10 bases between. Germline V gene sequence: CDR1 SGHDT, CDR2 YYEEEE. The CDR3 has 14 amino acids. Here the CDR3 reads CASSFDTGNSPLHF. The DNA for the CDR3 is TGTGCCAGCAGCTTCGACACTGGGAATTCACCCCTCCACTTT.

The CDR3 loop is CASSQPTEHYGYTF. CDR3 DNA: TGTGCCAGCAGCCAGCCCACCGAACACTATGGCTACACCTTC. V is TRBV4-2 and J is TRBJ1-2; D unresolved. The CDR3 extends over 14 amino acids. The ends were cut back, 3 bases at V and 3 bases at J, with 11 bases in the middle. CDR1 LGHNA and CDR2 YNFKEQ come from the germline V gene.

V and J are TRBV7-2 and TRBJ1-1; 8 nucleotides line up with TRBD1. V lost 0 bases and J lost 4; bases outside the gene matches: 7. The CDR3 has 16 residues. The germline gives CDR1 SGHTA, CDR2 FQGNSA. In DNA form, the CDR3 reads TGTGCCAGCAGCTTAGCGAGAGGACAGGGCCGCACTGAAGCTTTCTTT. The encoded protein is CASSLARGQGRTEAFF. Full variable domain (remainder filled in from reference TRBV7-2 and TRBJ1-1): GAGVSQSPSNKVTEKGKDVELRCDPISGHTALYWYRQSLGQGLEFLIYFQGNSAPDKSGLPSDRFSAERTGGSVSTLTIQRTQQEDSAVYLCASSLARGQGRTEAFFGQGTRLTVV.

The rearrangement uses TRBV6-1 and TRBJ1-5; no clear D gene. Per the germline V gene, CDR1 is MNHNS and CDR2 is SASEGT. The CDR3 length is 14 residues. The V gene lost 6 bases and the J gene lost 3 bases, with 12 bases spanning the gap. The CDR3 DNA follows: TGTGCCAGCAGCCTTACAGACTCCAATCAGCCCCAGCATTTT. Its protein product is CASSLTDSNQPQHF.

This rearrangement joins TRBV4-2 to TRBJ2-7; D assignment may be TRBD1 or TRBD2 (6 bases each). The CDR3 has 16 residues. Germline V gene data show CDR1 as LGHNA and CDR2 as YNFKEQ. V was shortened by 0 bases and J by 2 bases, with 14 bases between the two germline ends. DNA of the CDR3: TGTGCCAGCAGCCAAGACGTCGGGGGCCCCCCCTACGAGCAGTACTTC. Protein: CASSQDVGGPPYEQYF.

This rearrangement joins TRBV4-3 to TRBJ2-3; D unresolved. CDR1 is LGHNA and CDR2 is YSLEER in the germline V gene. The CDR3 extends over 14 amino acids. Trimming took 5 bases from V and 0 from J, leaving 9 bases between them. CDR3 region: CASSGTRSTDTQYF. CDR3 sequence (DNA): TGCGCCAGCAGCGGAACGCGAAGCACAGATACGCAGTATTTT.

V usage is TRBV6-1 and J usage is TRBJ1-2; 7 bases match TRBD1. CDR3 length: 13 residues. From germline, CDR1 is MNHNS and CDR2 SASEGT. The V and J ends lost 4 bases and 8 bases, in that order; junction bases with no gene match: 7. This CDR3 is CASSVDREGGYTF. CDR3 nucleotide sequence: TGTGCCAGCAGTGTAGACAGGGAAGGCGGCTACACCTTC.

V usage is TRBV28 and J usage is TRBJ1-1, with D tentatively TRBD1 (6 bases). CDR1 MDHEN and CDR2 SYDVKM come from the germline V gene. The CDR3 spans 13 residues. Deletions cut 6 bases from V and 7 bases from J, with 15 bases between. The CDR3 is CASRKGGKDEAFF. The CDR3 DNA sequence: TGTGCCAGCAGAAAAGGGGGTAAGGATGAAGCTTTCTTT. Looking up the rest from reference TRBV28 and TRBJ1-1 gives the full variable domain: DVKVTQSSRYLVKRTGEKVFLECVQDMDHENMFWYRQDPGLGLRLIYFSYDVKMKEKGDIPEGYSVSREKKERFSLILESASTNQTSMYLCASRKGGKDEAFFGQGTRLTVV.